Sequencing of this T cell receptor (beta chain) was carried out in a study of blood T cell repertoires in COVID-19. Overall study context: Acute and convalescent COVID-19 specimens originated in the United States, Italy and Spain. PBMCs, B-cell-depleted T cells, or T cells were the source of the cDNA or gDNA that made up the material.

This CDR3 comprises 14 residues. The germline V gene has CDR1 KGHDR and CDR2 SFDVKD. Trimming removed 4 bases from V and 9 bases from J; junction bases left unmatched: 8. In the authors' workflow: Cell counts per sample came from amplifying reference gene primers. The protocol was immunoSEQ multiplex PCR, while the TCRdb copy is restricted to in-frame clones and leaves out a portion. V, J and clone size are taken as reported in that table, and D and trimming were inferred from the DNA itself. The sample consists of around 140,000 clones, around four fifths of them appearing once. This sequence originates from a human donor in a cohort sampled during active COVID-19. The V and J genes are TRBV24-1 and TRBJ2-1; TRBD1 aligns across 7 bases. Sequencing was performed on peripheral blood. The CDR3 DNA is TGTGCCACCAGTGAGGCCGACAGGGATGGTGAGCAGTTCTTC. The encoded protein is CATSEADRDGEQFF.